This T cell receptor (beta chain) comes out of a study of identical twins. Study conclusions and caveats: The more abundant beta clonotypes in cord blood had fewer insertions, and memory repertoires did not show this. Analyses of zero insertions could be partly confounded by invariant MAIT and iNKT cells. Sequences that were beta out-of-frame showed weaker excess twin sharing.

V lost 4 bases and J lost 1, with 5 bases in between. Germline lookup yields CDR1 SEHNR and CDR2 FQNEAQ (reference sequence). CDR3 length: 14 residues. TCRdb re-analysed the 5' RACE reads in MiXCR, keeping a single row per CDR3 protein. Among around 140,000 distinct CDR3 sequences listed, under 4.5% were seen once. This clonotype showed up many times. Its matching antigen is unknown. Only healthy Caucasians were enrolled as donors. Source material: memory T cells sorted from blood. The rearrangement joins TRBV7-9 to TRBJ2-6; the D gene is possibly TRBD1 (5 bases). The clonotype originates from a man between 18 and 29 years old in good health. For the CDR3, the DNA is TGTGCCAGCAGCTCAGGGTCTGGGGCCAACGTCCTGACTTTC. Amino acids: CASSSGSGANVLTF.